The present TCR beta chain was sequenced within a study of T cells in Graves' hyperthyroidism and ophthalmopathy (dated by TCRdb to between 2018 and 2021). With respect to the entire study: Peripheral blood was sampled at the time of initial diagnosis, prior to any treatment. TCR V-J signatures able to tell the groups apart were searched for in a discovery cohort of 90 to 100 patients, of whom about 40 had Graves' ophthalmopathy and roughly 58 had stable Graves' hyperthyroidism. Prospective prediction of ophthalmopathy was tested in an independent validation cohort consisting of some 19 hyperthyroidism patients and approximately 16 patients who later progressed to ophthalmopathy. The 95 to 100 discovery patients were randomly divided into training and test sets at a 7:3 ratio. Thyroid tissue and blood T-cell repertoires from six Graves' hyperthyroidism patients were also compared in the study. After sampling, hyperthyroidism patients received methimazole starting at 30 mg daily, and ophthalmopathy patients received high-dose intravenous methylprednisolone. According to the paper, TCR Vbeta CDR3 sequencing was carried out on 135 peripheral blood samples, which came from around 43 ophthalmopathy, 75 or so hyperthyroidism and some 17 progressor patients. Results the study describes overall, beyond this receptor: In validation, the model predicted progression to ophthalmopathy with around 71% sensitivity and roughly 75% specificity, a median of roughly seven months before onset. Most expanded thyroid clonotypes (frequency above 0.001) were also detected in blood, a finding suggesting that blood repertoires may reflect thyroid immune responses. Ophthalmopathy was separated from stable hyperthyroidism by a 13 V-J signature model, with approximately 86% sensitivity and roughly 84% specificity obtained in cross-validation and 80%/75% obtained in testing. No statistical method was used to fix the sample size in advance, and group allocation was not hidden from the investigators.

In the ophthalmopathy patients, disease was moderately to severely active, with a Clinical Activity Score of 3 or more, a NOSPECS grade of 4 or more, and a duration of less than 3 months. The study excluded patients with uncontrolled infections, other autoimmune diseases, pregnancy or lactation. Diagnoses relied on clinical symptoms, serum thyroxine and TRAb, thyroid ultrasound and orbital computed tomography. PBMCs were separated from roughly 9.3 ml of fresh peripheral blood using Ficoll-Paque density gradient centrifugation. Total RNA was extracted using Trizol reagent, and RNA quality was assessed on an Agilent 2100 Bioanalyzer. In its sample, this clonotype was seen a few times. This receptor's antigen is unknown. No clone much larger than this one lies a single base away; base qualities are absent. Including cysteine and phenylalanine, the CDR3 has 15 amino acids. The entry retains the CDR3 DNA only, 45 bases that are in frame from base 1. V is reduced by 1 base and J by 5 bases, leaving a spacing of 14 bases between them. Taken from the germline V gene, the CDR1 and CDR2 loops are LGHNA and YSLEER.

TCR beta CDR3 regions were amplified from RNA transcripts. For the first round of RT-PCR on the TCR CDR3, the HTBI primer set was used together with the Qiagen OneStep RT-PCR kit. Libraries were constructed in a second round of multiplex PCR, after which size selection and purification were performed. Paired-end sequencing of the libraries was performed with 100 bp reads on an Illumina HiSeq2000. As for the authors' bioinformatics: SOAPnuke was used to process the raw data, throwing out any read that contained adapters or uncalled bases, had a mean Phred below 15, or lacked an exact constant-primer or identifier match. COPE v1.2.5 was used to merge the high-quality paired reads, and each unique nucleotide sequence was defined as a clonotype. MiTCR v1.1 was used to align clonotypes to the IMGT TRBV, TRBD and TRBJ reference segments. Analysis was restricted to V-J combinations with a frequency above 0.0001, which covered just over 98% of repertoires. The TCS score was defined as the ratio of F50 (clonal expansion) to E x V (chaos), calculated using BLOSUM62-based TCRdist between CDR3 peptides within each V-J. Welch's t-statistics and random forest reduced 514 V-J features to 13, which were used in a naive Bayes classifier (R e1071). TCRdb reanalyzed the raw reads on its own, using fastp at Q25 for trimming and MiXCR for clone calling, and kept in-frame beta chains. Each CDR3 protein gets just one entry, which takes the most common genes and DNA from the rows behind it. The V and J calls and clone size are TCRdb's, not the authors'. In this sample the table shows around 570,000 distinct CDR3 sequences, roughly 21% of which occur a single time. The ten largest account for approximately 48% of the sample.

The sample taken for sequencing was blood. This receptor was taken from a man aged 40-49 years with Graves' ophthalmopathy. The chain joins TRBV4-3 to TRBJ2-5; no D gene is confidently identified. For the CDR3, the sequence is CASSQGNGVRETQYF. The bases read TGCGCCAGCAGCCAAGGGAACGGAGTTAGGGAGACCCAGTACTTC.